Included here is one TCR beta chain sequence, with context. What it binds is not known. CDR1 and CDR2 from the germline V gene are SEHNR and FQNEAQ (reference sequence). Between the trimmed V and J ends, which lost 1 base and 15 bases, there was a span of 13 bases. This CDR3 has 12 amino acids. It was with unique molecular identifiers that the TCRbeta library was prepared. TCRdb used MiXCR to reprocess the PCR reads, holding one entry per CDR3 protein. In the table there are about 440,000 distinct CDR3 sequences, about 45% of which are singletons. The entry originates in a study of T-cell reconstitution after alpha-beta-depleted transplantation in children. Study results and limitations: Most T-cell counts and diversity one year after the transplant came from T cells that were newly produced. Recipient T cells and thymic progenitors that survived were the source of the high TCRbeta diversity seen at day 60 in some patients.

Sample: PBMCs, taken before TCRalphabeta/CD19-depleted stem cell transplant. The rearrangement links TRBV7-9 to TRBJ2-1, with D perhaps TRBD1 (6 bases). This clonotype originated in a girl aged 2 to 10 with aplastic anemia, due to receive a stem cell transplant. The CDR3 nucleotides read TGTGCCAGCAGCTTAGAACGAGGGGGAAGGTTCTTC. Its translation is CASSLERGGRFF.